These T cell receptor beta chains were read from a single sample in a study of shared T cell receptors in the human thymus. Repertoires were generated with immunoSEQ multiplex PCR, while TCRdb's copy carries only in-frame clones and drops some. The data hold almost 550,000 clones, with 75% to 80% observed a single time. These sequences were also reported in another study, on human thymus T cells.

The specimen was thymocytes. The receptors were sampled from a boy under three years old with a congenital heart defect. Both conserved end residues are part of each CDR3. A D gene is named only where the DNA matches it firmly. Clone size is given for some rows only: seen once, a few or many times, or a class if the clone is expanded.

V gene,J gene,clone size,D gene,CDR3 protein,CDR3 DNA
TRBV30,TRBJ1-5,NA,NA,CAWSGGSQPQHF,TGTGCCTGGAGCGGGGGATCCCAGCCCCAGCATTTT
TRBV18,TRBJ2-2,NA,TRBD1,CASSHPGQRLANTGELFF,TGTGCCAGCTCACACCCGGGACAGCGACTTGCGAACACCGGGGAGCTGTTTTTT
TRBV9,TRBJ2-2,NA,TRBD2,CASSGSAGRVTGELFF,TGTGCCAGCAGCGGATCAGCGGGGCGGGTAACCGGGGAGCTGTTTTTT
TRBV14,TRBJ2-3,NA,TRBD2,CASSHRPPSGSWADTQYF,TGTGCCAGCAGCCACCGCCCCCCTAGCGGGAGTTGGGCAGATACGCAGTATTTT
TRBV7-2,TRBJ2-5,NA,TRBD1,CASSQGDREGQYF,TGTGCCAGCAGCCAAGGGGACAGGGAGGGCCAGTACTTC
TRBV6-5,TRBJ2-1,NA,NA,CASSQRQPSYNEQFF,TGTGCCAGCAGTCAGAGACAGCCCTCCTACAATGAGCAGTTCTTC
TRBV25-1,TRBJ2-3,NA,TRBD2,CASSALAGRTDTQYF,TGTGCCAGCAGTGCCCTAGCGGGACGCACAGATACGCAGTATTTT
TRBV7-9,TRBJ2-5,NA,NA,CASSRGRERGGKETQYF,TGTGCCAGCAGCCGAGGCCGGGAGAGGGGGGGCAAAGAGACCCAGTACTTC
TRBV6-1,TRBJ1-6,NA,TRBD1,CACRQGDSPLHF,TGTGCCTGTCGACAGGGGGATTCACCCCTCCACTTT
TRBV18,TRBJ1-1,NA,TRBD1,CASSTSETGQNTEAFF,TGTGCCAGCTCCACAAGTGAGACAGGGCAGAACACTGAAGCTTTCTTT
TRBV4-1,TRBJ1-4,NA,NA,CASSHLPGEKLFF,TGCGCCAGCAGCCATCTCCCCGGTGAAAAACTGTTTTTT
TRBV6-5,TRBJ1-1,NA,NA,CASKGGDPGGTEAFF,TGTGCCAGCAAGGGAGGGGACCCTGGAGGCACTGAAGCTTTCTTT
TRBV4-1,TRBJ2-1,NA,NA,CASTEIRGREGHNEQFF,TGCGCCAGCACCGAGATCAGGGGGCGGGAGGGCCACAATGAGCAGTTCTTC
TRBV23-1,TRBJ2-1,NA,NA,CATSPGGNEQFF,TGCGCCACCTCCCCCGGAGGGAATGAGCAGTTCTTC
TRBV28,TRBJ2-1,NA,TRBD2,CASSSPIAGKRRNEQFF,TGTGCCAGCAGTTCCCCGATAGCGGGAAAGAGAAGGAATGAGCAGTTCTTC
TRBV5-5,TRBJ2-7,few,TRBD2,CASSWSGGRAKRGPRYEQYF,TGTGCCAGCAGCTGGAGCGGGGGACGGGCCAAGCGGGGGCCCCGGTACGAGCAGTACTTC
TRBV30,TRBJ2-3,few,NA,CAWRQGEDTQYF,TGTGCCTGGAGACAGGGAGAAGATACGCAGTATTTT
TRBV11-2,TRBJ2-5,NA,TRBD2,CASSRPGSGVQETQYF,TGTGCCAGCAGCCGCCCCGGGAGCGGGGTACAAGAGACCCAGTACTTC
TRBV15,TRBJ2-1,NA,NA,CATSRTSGEQFF,TGTGCCACCAGCAGAACTAGTGGTGAGCAGTTCTTC
TRBV14,TRBJ2-1,NA,TRBD2,CASSQYFEREGRDEQFF,TGTGCCAGCAGCCAATATTTTGAGCGGGAGGGCCGCGATGAGCAGTTCTTC
TRBV2,TRBJ1-2,NA,NA,CASTYLTGANYGYTF,TGTGCCAGCACCTACCTTACCGGAGCTAACTATGGCTACACCTTC
TRBV4-2,TRBJ2-5,NA,TRBD2,CASSQETSDSYQETQYF,TGTGCCAGCAGCCAAGAAACTAGCGATTCGTACCAAGAGACCCAGTACTTC
TRBV7-3,TRBJ2-4,NA,TRBD2,CASSRGGEAKNIQYF,TGTGCCAGCAGCCGTGGGGGGGAGGCCAAAAACATTCAGTACTTC
TRBV21-1,TRBJ2-1,NA,NA,CASSKQGVASGHNEQFF,TGTGCCAGCAGCAAACAGGGCGTGGCTAGCGGACACAATGAGCAGTTCTTC
TRBV27,TRBJ2-2,NA,NA,CASSLSGQVAGELFF,TGTGCCAGCAGTTTATCGGGGCAGGTTGCCGGGGAGCTGTTTTTT
TRBV6-1,TRBJ2-7,NA,TRBD2,CASSAKLAGTYEQYF,TGTGCCAGCAGTGCGAAACTAGCGGGCACCTACGAGCAGTACTTC
TRBV6-5,TRBJ2-7,NA,TRBD1,CASSSGQPTAYEQYF,TGTGCCAGCAGTTCGGGACAGCCGACTGCCTACGAGCAGTACTTC
TRBV4-3,TRBJ2-1,NA,NA,CASSQVEGYNEQFF,TGCGCCAGCAGCCAAGTGGAGGGGTACAATGAGCAGTTCTTC
TRBV5-1,TRBJ2-7,NA,NA,CASSLEVGMGYEQYF,TGCGCCAGCAGCTTGGAGGTCGGGATGGGGTACGAGCAGTACTTC
TRBV11-2,TRBJ2-5,NA,NA,CASSSRTDLQETQYF,TGTGCCAGCAGCTCCCGGACAGATTTACAAGAGACCCAGTACTTC
TRBV25-1,TRBJ2-1,NA,TRBD2,CASSAGTSGSNEQFF,TGTGCCAGCAGTGCCGGGACTAGCGGGAGCAATGAGCAGTTCTTC
TRBV29-1,TRBJ2-1,NA,TRBD2,CSVGGRANNEQFF,TGCAGCGTTGGCGGGAGGGCCAACAATGAGCAGTTCTTC
TRBV11-2,TRBJ2-7,NA,TRBD2,CASSPLLSGTYEQYF,TGTGCCAGCAGCCCCCTGTTAAGCGGGACCTACGAGCAGTACTTC
TRBV6-6,TRBJ2-1,NA,NA,CASSPVRGASNEQFF,TGTGCCAGCAGTCCCGTCAGGGGGGCCTCCAATGAGCAGTTCTTC
TRBV27,TRBJ2-1,NA,NA,CASSLSSRLSYNEQFF,TGTGCCAGCAGTTTATCTTCCAGGCTTTCCTACAATGAGCAGTTCTTC